The clone carrying this T cell receptor beta chain came up a few times. Its target is unknown. The V end was cut by 4 bases, the J end by 4 bases, with 9 bases between. Per the germline V gene, CDR1 is SGHTA and CDR2 is FQGNSA. This CDR3 has 13 amino acids. This record comes from a study of CD8+ T cells in alopecia areata. Study-wide context: Treated patients were dosed with oral tofacitinib, taking 5 to 10 mg twice daily. It was 6 to 18 months of tofacitinib, and then there were 6 months off drug.

Isolated RNA was reverse transcribed into cDNA used as the sequencing template. The method was immunoSEQ multiplex PCR; TCRdb's version includes in-frame clones alone and lacks a portion of them. The table shows hundreds of thousands of clones, with about 68% occurring only once. The study, taken as a whole, reports: Scalp specimens additionally yield sequences from normal skin's resident alphabeta T cells. The study found higher clonality in lesional than normal scalp, especially in alopecia totalis/universalis.

The chain employs TRBV7-2 and TRBJ2-3; D is ambiguous. The source material was CD4+ T cells sorted from blood, sampled at week 0. The sequence was collected from a human donor with alopecia areata. The chain's CDR3 is CASSSALPDTQYF. For the CDR3, the DNA is TGTGCCAGCAGCTCCGCGTTACCAGATACGCAGTATTTT. Complete variable domain (other parts from reference TRBV7-2 and TRBJ2-3): GAGVSQSPSNKVTEKGKDVELRCDPISGHTALYWYRQSLGQGLEFLIYFQGNSAPDKSGLPSDRFSAERTGGSVSTLTIQRTQQEDSAVYLCASSSALPDTQYFGPGTRLTVL.